Presented here are 8 T cell receptor beta chains from one specimen sequenced in a study of blood T cell repertoires in COVID-19. Clones were read by immunoSEQ multiplex PCR, and TCRdb kept only the in-frame ones, dropping some. Among approximately 220,000 clones listed, approximately 80% were seen once. Sequenced material: PBMCs or T cells enriched from blood (not recorded which). The origin of the receptors is a woman between 35 and 50 years old with acute COVID-19.

The V gene is TRBV9, the J gene TRBJ2-3; TRBD1 agrees at 7 bases. CDR1 and CDR2 from the germline V gene are SGDLS and YYNGEE. This CDR3 region has 16 residues. Trimming took 0 bases from V and 0 from J; bases not matched to a gene: 4. The CDR3: CASSVGQGDSTDTQYF. Written as DNA, the CDR3 is TGTGCCAGCAGCGTAGGGCAGGGGGATAGCACAGATACGCAGTATTTT.

The DNA of the CDR3 is TGTGCCAGCAGTGATCGCGGGGCGGGTAATGAAAAACTGTTTTTT. Protein product: CASSDRGAGNEKLFF. The gene calls are TRBV25-1 and TRBJ1-4; possible D gene TRBD1, 5 bases. The CDR3 loop spans 15 amino acids. Trimming pared 3 bases from V and 4 bases from J, leaving 12 bases between. Germline lookup yields CDR1 MGHDK and CDR2 SYGVNS.

This clone was seen only a few times. This chain connects TRBV19 to TRBJ1-5; a possible D gene is TRBD1 (5 bases). CDR1 LNHDA and CDR2 SQIVND come from the germline V gene (reference sequence). The CDR3 is 15 amino acids. V was clipped by 3 bases and J by 2 bases, with 11 bases between them. The chain's CDR3 is CASSISWGGNQPQHF. CDR3 DNA: TGTGCCAGTAGTATTAGCTGGGGGGGCAATCAGCCCCAGCATTTT.

The V gene is TRBV5-1, the J gene TRBJ2-3; 7 bases are shared with TRBD1. Germline V CDR1 and CDR2: SGHRS, YFSETQ. Trimming removed 0 bases from V and 0 bases from J; junction bases left unmatched: 10. This CDR3 is built from 18 residues. The CDR3 reads CASSLDGVTGSSTDTQYF. CDR3 DNA sequence: TGCGCCAGCAGCTTGGATGGGGTGACAGGGTCTAGCACAGATACGCAGTATTTT.

This clone was seen once. V gene TRBV10-3 combines with J gene TRBJ2-5; the D is unclear. Germline V gene data show CDR1 as ENHRY and CDR2 as SYGVKD. CDR3 length: 11 residues. Trimming stripped 11 bases from V and 5 bases from J, with 12 bases between. DNA of the CDR3: TGTGCCGCCGGTCCCGGGGAGACCCAGTACTTC. As protein: CAAGPGETQYF.

This chain joins TRBV6-2 or TRBV6-3 and TRBJ1-5, with 8 bases aligning to TRBD1. Germline values: CDR1 MNHEY, CDR2 SVGEGT. This CDR3 has 15 amino acids. The V segment lost 2 bases and the J segment 4 bases; nucleotides outside the gene matches: 4. In DNA, the CDR3 is TGTGCCAGCAGTTACCCCGGACAGGGAAATCAGCCCCAGCATTTT. Amino acids: CASSYPGQGNQPQHF.

This clone was counted a single time. The genes are TRBV19 and TRBJ1-5, with D uncertain. This CDR3 is built from 12 residues. From germline, CDR1 is LNHDA and CDR2 SQIVND (reference sequence). V lost 3 bases, J lost 4 bases, and 4 bases lay in between. CDR3 in DNA: TGTGCCAGTAGTATTAGTAATCAGCCCCAGCATTTT. This codes for CASSISNQPQHF.

V and J are TRBV6-5 and TRBJ2-2; D is perhaps TRBD1 (5 bases). V was trimmed by 8 bases and J by 0 bases, leaving 7 bases between them. Germline CDR1 and CDR2: MNHEY and SVGAGI. The CDR3 is made up of 13 amino acids. The CDR3 DNA sequence: TGTGCCAGCCAAGGGGCGAACACCGGGGAGCTGTTTTTT. Its protein product is CASQGANTGELFF.